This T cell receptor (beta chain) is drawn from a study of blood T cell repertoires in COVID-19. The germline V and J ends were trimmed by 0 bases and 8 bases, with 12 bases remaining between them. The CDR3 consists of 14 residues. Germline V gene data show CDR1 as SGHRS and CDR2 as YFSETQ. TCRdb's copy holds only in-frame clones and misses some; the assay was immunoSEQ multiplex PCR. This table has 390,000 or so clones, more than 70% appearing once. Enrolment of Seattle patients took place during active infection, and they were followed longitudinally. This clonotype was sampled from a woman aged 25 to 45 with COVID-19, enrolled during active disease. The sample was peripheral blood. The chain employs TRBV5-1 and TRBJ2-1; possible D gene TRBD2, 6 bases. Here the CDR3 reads CASSLEGGFDEQFF. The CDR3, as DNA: TGCGCCAGCAGCTTGGAAGGAGGGTTCGATGAGCAGTTCTTC.